These T cell receptor beta chains were read from a single sample in a study of T-cell reconstitution after alpha-beta-depleted transplantation in children. TCRdb used MiXCR to reprocess the PCR reads, holding one entry per CDR3 protein. The sample lists some 120,000 distinct CDR3 sequences; 10% were seen once. Source: PBMCs, taken before TCRalphabeta/CD19-depleted stem cell transplant. Receptors originate from a boy younger than 10 with acute lymphoblastic leukemia, due to receive a stem cell transplant. The CDR3 runs from the conserved cysteine through the conserved F or W.

TRBJ2-3,TRBV12-3/TRBV12-4,CASSFNAGDTQYF
TRBJ1-2,TRBV20-1,CSASLQGASGYTF
TRBJ2-5,TRBV7-2,CASSLGTGPQETQYF
TRBJ1-5,TRBV7-8,CASSLASRGPNQPQHF
TRBJ2-7,TRBV3-1,CASSRGGRGHEQYF
TRBJ2-1,TRBV30,CAWTREDVKFF
TRBJ2-7,TRBV4-2,CASSQDTYEQYF
TRBJ2-1,TRBV21-1,CASAQWPRSYNEQFF
TRBJ2-3,TRBV5-5,CASSTGTSGRADTQYF
TRBJ2-5,TRBV5-1,CASSLVPGTGELQETQYF
TRBJ1-2,TRBV6-5,CASSYGTGSSSGYTF
TRBJ1-2,TRBV20-1,CSASGHGTSYGYTF
TRBJ2-5,TRBV28,CASSLWTVPETQYF
TRBJ2-7,TRBV5-1,CASSTEKCRLCYEQYF
TRBJ2-5,TRBV5-6,CASGLAGLTSETQYF
TRBJ2-7,TRBV12-3/TRBV12-4,CASSSRRVAGGRTYEQYF
TRBJ2-5,TRBV21-1,CASSTWVSTLETQYF
TRBJ2-5,TRBV20-1,CSARDTAGGVRTQYF
TRBJ2-1,TRBV24-1,CATGTSGSSYNEQFF
TRBJ2-3,TRBV15,CATSRDGLAAGTDTEYF
TRBJ1-2,TRBV5-6,CASSLRTGKDGYTF
TRBJ2-6,TRBV29-1,CSVEDRDRGSGANVLTF
TRBJ2-2,TRBV6-1,CASRFRPWGLGGELFF
TRBJ2-5,TRBV6-6,CASSHGQFATQYF
TRBJ2-1,TRBV29-1,CSVAGISGRRGEQFF
TRBJ2-3,TRBV12-3/TRBV12-4,CASSWGPDTQYF
TRBJ2-7,TRBV7-8,CASSLVGHPLGYSYEQYF
TRBJ2-5,TRBV3-1,CASSQGLAGGTQYF
TRBJ2-7,TRBV5-1,CASSLGWDYISYEQYF
TRBJ2-5,TRBV5-1,CASSEQVSEDQYF